This TCR beta chain was found in a study of OX40 agonist ivuxolimab in advanced cancers. Notes on the research overall: Ivuxolimab, which targeted the costimulatory receptor OX40 (CD134), was an agonistic, fully human IgG2 monoclonal antibody. Intravenous ivuxolimab was administered to patients every 2 weeks at six dose levels: 0.01, 0.1, 0.3, 1.5, 3 and 10 mg/kg. Of the 50 to 55 patients in dose escalation, some 19 had hepatocellular carcinoma, approximately 15 had melanoma, 9 had renal cell carcinoma and 9 had head and neck cancer. A male proportion of around 83% and a mean age of approximately 61 years, ranging from roughly 20 to 80, were recorded for the dose-escalation cohort. Patients were allowed to have had prior anti-PD-1, anti-PD-L1 or anti-CTLA-4 therapy, and approximately 43% of the dose-escalation patients had previously received checkpoint inhibitors. Partial responses were achieved by three dose-escalation patients, of whom one had hepatocellular carcinoma and two had cutaneous melanoma. The purpose of peripheral TCRbeta sequencing was to test whether ivuxolimab changed TCR sequence diversity and led to clonal T-cell expansion. The paper reports the monotherapy dose-escalation portion (N ≈ 50 patients) of the phase I ivuxolimab trial. Overall results and qualifications from the work: Low levels of normalized T-cell clonal expansion were also seen in some patients who did not respond. Antigen specificity was not determined for the clonally expanded peripheral T cells. Partial responders in the 0.1-3.0 mg/kg groups had among the lowest normalized peripheral clonal expansion, especially among CD8+ T cells. At doses from 0.1 to 3.0 mg/kg, clonal expansion was seen in both CD4+ and CD8+ blood T cells between baseline and week 6. After ivuxolimab, more expanded clones were found on average in CD8+ T cells than in CD4+ T cells.

Reading the germline V gene gives CDR1 SGHTA and CDR2 FQGNSA. Trimming at the junction amounts to 1 base on V and 3 bases on J, and the germline ends lie 15 bases apart. The CDR3 goes from the cysteine to the phenylalanine over 16 residues. CDR3 DNA is the only sequence kept; it has 48 bases, read in frame from the first base. A word on this clone: Which antigen it targets is not known. No base quality information exists; no much larger clone differs at one position.

To sequence the TCRbeta CDR3 region, genomic DNA was isolated from the sorted cells. The immunoSEQ Assay was used for sequencing of TCRbeta CDR3 regions. TCRdb provides this immuneACCESS table in a form limited to in-frame rearrangements. Some clones are lacking; in checked studies, under half of them reflect an unresolved V gene, and why the rest are absent is not known. Present in this sample are 70,000 or so clones, around 91% of which were seen just once. The ten largest make up about 6% of the sample. Patients with autoimmune disease history or receiving systemic immunosuppression were excluded from the trial. Peripheral blood for TCR sequencing was drawn from every dose cohort at baseline, at cycle 4 day 1 and at cycle 7 day 1. The samples were drawn from a first-in-human, open-label, multicenter phase I dose-escalation trial of ivuxolimab. The trial enrolled adults with locally advanced or metastatic head and neck squamous cell, hepatocellular, melanoma or renal cell carcinoma. Before TCR sequencing, CD4+ T cells and CD8+ T cells from peripheral blood were sorted into separate populations.

This chain is built from TRBV7-2 and TRBJ1-1, with the D gene not confidently named. The receptor's source is an adult with an advanced solid tumor such as melanoma, head and neck, liver or kidney cancer. This specimen consisted of CD4+ or CD8+ T cells sorted from blood, obtained in a trial of the OX40 agonist ivuxolimab. The DNA is TGTGCCAGCAGCTTAGTCCCCCTTGGGTTTGACACTGAAGCTTTCTTT. It codes for CASSLVPLGFDTEAFF.